This T cell receptor beta chain originates from a study of blood T cell repertoires in COVID-19. Clones were read by immunoSEQ multiplex PCR, and TCRdb kept only the in-frame ones, dropping some. The sample lists 130,000 or so clones; 84% were seen once. There are 13 residues in the CDR3. V shed 3 bases and J shed 6 bases, with 9 bases lying between them. CDR1 and CDR2 from the germline V gene are SGHTA and FQGNSA. The sequencing input was PBMCs or T cells enriched from blood (not recorded which). The chain has TRBV7-2 and TRBJ1-5; TRBD1 is a possible D gene (5 bases). This TCR was recovered from a middle-aged man with acute COVID-19. The CDR3 DNA reads TGTGCCAGCAGCTTGGGGGGGTTTCAGCCCCAGCATTTT. Amino acids: CASSLGGFQPQHF.